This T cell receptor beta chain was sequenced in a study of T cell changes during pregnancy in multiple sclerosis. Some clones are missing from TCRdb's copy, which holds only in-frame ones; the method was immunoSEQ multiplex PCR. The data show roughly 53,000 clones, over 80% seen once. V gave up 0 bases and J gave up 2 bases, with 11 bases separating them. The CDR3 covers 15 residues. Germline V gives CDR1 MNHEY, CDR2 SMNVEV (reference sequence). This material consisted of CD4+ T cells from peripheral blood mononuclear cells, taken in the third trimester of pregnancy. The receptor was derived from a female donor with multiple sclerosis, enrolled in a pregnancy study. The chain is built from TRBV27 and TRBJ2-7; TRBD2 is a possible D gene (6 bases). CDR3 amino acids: CASSLSGTVTYEQYF. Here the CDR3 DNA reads TGTGCCAGCAGTTTATCTGGGACTGTAACCTACGAGCAGTACTTC.